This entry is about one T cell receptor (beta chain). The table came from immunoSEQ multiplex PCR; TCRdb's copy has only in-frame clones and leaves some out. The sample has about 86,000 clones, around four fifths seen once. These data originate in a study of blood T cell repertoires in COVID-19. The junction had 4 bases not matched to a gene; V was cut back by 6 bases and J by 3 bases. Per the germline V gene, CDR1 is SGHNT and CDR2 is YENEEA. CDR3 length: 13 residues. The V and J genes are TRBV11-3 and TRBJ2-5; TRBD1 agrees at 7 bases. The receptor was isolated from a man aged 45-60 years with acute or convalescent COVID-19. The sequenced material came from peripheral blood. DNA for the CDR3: TGTGCCAGCAGTGGCGGACAGGAAGAGACCCAGTACTTC. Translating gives CASSGGQEETQYF.